A selection of T cell receptor beta chains follows, all from one sample in a study of molecular identifiers for immune sequencing clone quantification. Using its own MiXCR run on the PCR reads, TCRdb lists one record per CDR3 protein. The sample has hundreds of thousands of distinct CDR3 sequences, about 25% seen once. The sequenced sample was naive CD8+ T cells from blood, with Jurkat cell RNA spiked in. The receptors were sampled from a human donor in good health. Some libraries in this study had Jurkat cell RNA spiked in. Both conserved end residues are trimmed from each CDR3. Each record gives: V gene, clone size, J gene, CDR3 protein. Not every row has a clone size; where given, it reads once, few, many or a size class.

TRBV6-2/TRBV6-3	NA	TRBJ2-1	ASSYSASGGAFRNEQF
TRBV27	NA	TRBJ2-7	ASSLGGRTAYEQY
TRBV20-1	many	TRBJ2-7	SAPGGTVSYEQY
TRBV25-1	many	TRBJ2-3	ASSEYTHTDTQY
TRBV7-9	many	TRBJ1-2	ASSPDRGDGYT
TRBV11-3	many	TRBJ2-3	ASSPTGADTQY
TRBV27	NA	TRBJ1-1	ASSPWTGREAF
TRBV7-9	few	TRBJ2-7	ASSITRDRGNSYEQY
TRBV7-2	many	TRBJ2-7	ATQDAAAGRYEQY
TRBV29-1	many	TRBJ2-5	SGIRALQETQY
TRBV29-1	many	TRBJ2-7	SVTGLAAYEQY
TRBV5-1	many	TRBJ2-3	ASSLAGLPSTDTQY
TRBV27	many	TRBJ1-1	ASSLGRNRVAEAF
TRBV12-3/TRBV12-4	many	TRBJ1-5	ASSHGHPSNQPQH
TRBV11-3	NA	TRBJ2-3	ASSARDSGPGTDTQY
TRBV20-1	many	TRBJ2-7	SAGGPGSYEQY